Below, one TCR beta chain is given with its context. This clone has just one count. The antigen it binds to is not known. No base qualities exist here, and no much larger clone lies one base off it. Genomic DNA was isolated using the Qiagen DNeasy kit from unsorted PBMCs as well as from negatively selected CD4+ and CD8+ fractions. Amplification of TCR beta CDR3 regions was done by immunoSEQ multiplex PCR with primers that anneal to V and J segments. Amplification bias was minimized using a synthetic immune receptor repertoire, and residual bias was removed computationally after sequencing. The published analysis was carried out like this. Custom Python scripts were used to quantify repertoire diversity as the Shannon entropy index. The unsorted, CD4+ and CD8+ repertoires were each analyzed separately, with the exception of combined analyses, where CD4+ and CD8+ sequences were merged in silico. Clonal expansion was defined as a frequency increase of at least 2-fold after treatment compared with C1D1, and clones undetected at baseline were assigned a pseudocount of 0.5. Clones with 0 or 1 copy at C1D1 were defined as singleton clones, while clones with 2 or more copies were defined as non-singleton clones. Clones expanded in unsorted samples were labelled as CD4+, CD8+ or unknown by matching protein sequences in sorted samples from the same patient. Wilcoxon tests on paired samples were used to test diversity changes from C1D1 to C4D1. This is the immuneACCESS table as TCRdb keeps it, with only in-frame sequences that have V and J called. A part of the clones is gone; compared with another copy, unresolved V genes explain less than half, and the rest is unexplained. The V and J calls and clone size are taken from that table; D and trimming were inferred from the DNA. This sample is represented by about 7,600 clones; approximately 80% of them were singletons. The ten largest make up just under 45% of the sample.

The cysteine opens and the phenylalanine closes a CDR3 of 15 amino acids. The entry retains the CDR3 DNA only, 45 bases that are in frame from base 1. CDR1 SGHRS and CDR2 YFSETQ are derived from the germline V gene. The V and J ends are trimmed by 1 base and 4 bases, leaving 14 bases between them. This sample is part of a study of PD-1 blockade in classical Hodgkin lymphoma (dated by TCRdb to between 2020 and 2021). Concerning the study at large: Nivolumab dosing was 3 mg/kg intravenously every 2 weeks, continuing until either disease progression or unacceptable toxicity. The study used TCR beta sequencing and CyTOF to define a peripheral blood immune signature of response to PD-1 blockade in classical Hodgkin lymphoma.

Explained via the paper, the time point label denotes: cycle 4 day 1 (C4D1), after about 6 weeks of nivolumab. All trial patients had relapsed after autologous stem cell transplantation, with cohorts A, B and C differing in prior brentuximab vedotin exposure. The trial cohort included 50 to 70 patients with relapsed/refractory classical Hodgkin lymphoma, and each patient had a best overall response of complete response, partial response or progressive disease. In the multi-cohort phase II CheckMate 205 trial, trial patients received single-agent nivolumab. An independent review committee assessed best overall response by applying the 2007 International Working Group response criteria. PBMCs from the trial were collected at three points: immediately before nivolumab initiation (C1D1), and during therapy at cycle 2 day 1 and cycle 4 day 1. Peripheral blood was collected in 8 mL Vacutainer Cell Preparation Tubes, from which PBMCs were isolated by centrifugation and then cryopreserved.

Study-level results and caveats: Among trial patients, those achieving complete response had baseline diversity similar to that of newly diagnosed patients, while diversity was significantly lower in partial responders and progressors. Lower diversity was observed in patients in whom nivolumab was started less than 1 year after ASCT, and these patients were excluded from later analyses so that confounding by immune reconstitution would be avoided. The study covered only a single clinical trial cohort, and the causes of the repertoire differences, possibly disease activity or prior therapy, were still not defined. Baseline TCR diversity was reported to be lower in newly diagnosed patients than in healthy donors, and even lower in relapsed/refractory patients. CD4+ but not CD8+ TCR diversity rose significantly by C4D1 (p=0.0027 vs p=0.16), most apparent in complete responders (p=0.02).

The source is a human donor with classical Hodgkin lymphoma. This chain joins TRBV5-1 to TRBJ1-1; 5 matching bases give a weak D call of TRBD1. Sequenced material: peripheral blood mononuclear cells (PBMCs), taken before the fourth cycle of nivolumab. The CDR3 is CASSLRGGASTEAFF. The DNA is as follows: TGCGCCAGCAGCTTGCGTGGTGGGGCCAGCACTGAAGCTTTCTTT.